These 5 T cell receptor beta chains were all obtained from the same sample, sequenced in a study of cytomegalovirus exposure and HLA in healthy donors. 13 Jbeta primers and 60 Vbeta primers were used for the PCR. Sequencing was performed with immunoSEQ multiplex PCR; in TCRdb, only in-frame clones are kept and a portion is missing. The data hold about 67,000 clones, with approximately 71% observed a single time. The sample was PBMCs. The origin of the receptors is a woman in her twenties or thirties in good health and CMV-seronegative.

This clone has a count of ten or more. The chain employs TRBV5-1 and TRBJ2-3, with TRBD2 identical over 8 bases. Germline V CDR1 and CDR2: SGHRS, YFSETQ. CDR3 length: 16 amino acids. V trimming: 1 base; J trimming: 2 bases; junction bases outside the gene matches: 6. CDR3 sequence: CASSLRGGITTDTQYF. The DNA of the CDR3 is TGCGCCAGCAGCTTGCGGGGGGGGATTACCACAGATACGCAGTATTTT.

The chain employs TRBV29-1 and TRBJ1-1, with no clear D. The V gene's germline CDR1 is SQVTM and CDR2 ANQGSEA. This CDR3 region has 11 residues. The V end lost 4 bases, the J end lost 1 base, and 4 bases lay between the germline ends. CDR3 residues: CSVAKNTEAFF. The CDR3 DNA is TGCAGCGTTGCTAAGAACACTGAAGCTTTCTTT.

This chain connects TRBV4-3 to TRBJ1-4, with TRBD1 matching over 9 bases. The CDR3 loop spans 16 amino acids. From germline, CDR1 is LGHNA and CDR2 YSLEER. J lost 7 bases, V lost 1 base, and 7 bases had no gene match. CDR3 loop: CASSQGGTGSSEKLFF. The CDR3 DNA is TGCGCCAGCAGCCAAGGAGGGACAGGGAGTAGTGAAAAACTGTTTTTT.

The chain links TRBV19 to TRBJ1-5; D is undetermined. The CDR3 totals 12 residues. Trimming took 7 bases from V and 6 from J, leaving 10 bases between them. Per germline, CDR1 LNHDA and CDR2 SQIVND (reference sequence). The CDR3 sequence: CASTLEGQPQHF. CDR3 nucleotides: TGTGCCAGTACGTTGGAGGGTCAGCCCCAGCATTTT.

The J gene is TRBJ1-2, the V gene TRBV27, with D unclear. Germline lookup yields CDR1 MNHEY and CDR2 SMNVEV (reference sequence). The CDR3 extends over 15 amino acids. V lost 0 bases, J lost 0 bases, and 8 bases lay in between. CDR3 sequence: CASSLSAGANYGYTF. CDR3 DNA sequence: TGTGCCAGCAGTTTATCTGCCGGAGCTAACTATGGCTACACCTTC.